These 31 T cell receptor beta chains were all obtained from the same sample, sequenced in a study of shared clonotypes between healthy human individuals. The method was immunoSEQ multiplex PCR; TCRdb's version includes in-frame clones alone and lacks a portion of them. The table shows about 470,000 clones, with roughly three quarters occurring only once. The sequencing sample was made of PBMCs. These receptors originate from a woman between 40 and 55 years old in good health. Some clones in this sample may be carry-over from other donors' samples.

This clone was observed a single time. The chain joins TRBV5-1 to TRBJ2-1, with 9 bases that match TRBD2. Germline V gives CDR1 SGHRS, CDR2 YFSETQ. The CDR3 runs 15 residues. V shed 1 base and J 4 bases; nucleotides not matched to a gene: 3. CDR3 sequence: CASSLTSGLYNEQFF. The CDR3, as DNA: TGCGCCAGCAGCTTGACTAGCGGGCTATACAATGAGCAGTTCTTC.

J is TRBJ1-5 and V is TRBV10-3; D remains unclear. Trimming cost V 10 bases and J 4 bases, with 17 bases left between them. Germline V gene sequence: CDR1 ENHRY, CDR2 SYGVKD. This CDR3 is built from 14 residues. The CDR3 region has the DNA TGTGCCACCAATAGAGAAGGCCAAAATCAGCCCCAGCATTTT. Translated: CATNREGQNQPQHF.

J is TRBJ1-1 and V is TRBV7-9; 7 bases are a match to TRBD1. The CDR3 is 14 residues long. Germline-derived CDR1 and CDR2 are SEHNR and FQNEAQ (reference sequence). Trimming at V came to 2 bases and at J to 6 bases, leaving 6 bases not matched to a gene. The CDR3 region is CASSLTRQGPEAFF. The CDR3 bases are TGTGCCAGCAGCTTAACGCGACAGGGCCCTGAAGCTTTCTTT.

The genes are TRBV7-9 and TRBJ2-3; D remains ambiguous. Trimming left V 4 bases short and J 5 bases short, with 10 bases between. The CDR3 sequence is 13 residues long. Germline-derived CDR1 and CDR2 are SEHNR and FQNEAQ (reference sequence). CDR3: CASSSVVGDTQYF. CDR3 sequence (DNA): TGTGCCAGCAGCTCGGTGGTAGGAGATACGCAGTATTTT.

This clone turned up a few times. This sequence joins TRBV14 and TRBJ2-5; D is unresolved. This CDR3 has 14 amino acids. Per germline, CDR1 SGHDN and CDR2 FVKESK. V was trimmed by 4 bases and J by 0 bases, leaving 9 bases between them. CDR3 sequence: CASSPDLYQETQYF. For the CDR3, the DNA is TGTGCCAGCAGCCCTGACTTGTACCAAGAGACCCAGTACTTC. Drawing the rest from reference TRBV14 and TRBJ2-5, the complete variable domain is EAGVTQFPSHSVIEKGQTVTLRCDPISGHDNLYWYRRVMGKEIKFLLHFVKESKQDESGMPNNRFLAERTGGTYSTLKVQPAELEDSGVYFCASSPDLYQETQYFGPGTRLLVL.

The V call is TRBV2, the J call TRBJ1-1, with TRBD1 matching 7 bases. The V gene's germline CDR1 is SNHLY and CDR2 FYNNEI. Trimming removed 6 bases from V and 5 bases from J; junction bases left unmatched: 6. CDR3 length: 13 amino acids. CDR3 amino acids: CASRGQGGTEAFF. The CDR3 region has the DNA TGTGCCAGCAGGGGCCAGGGGGGAACTGAAGCTTTCTTT.

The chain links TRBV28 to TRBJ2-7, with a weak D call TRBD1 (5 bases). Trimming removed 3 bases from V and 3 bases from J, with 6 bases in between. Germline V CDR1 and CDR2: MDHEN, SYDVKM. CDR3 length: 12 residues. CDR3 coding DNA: TGTGCCAGCAGTTTGACAGTCTACGAGCAGTACTTC. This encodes CASSLTVYEQYF.

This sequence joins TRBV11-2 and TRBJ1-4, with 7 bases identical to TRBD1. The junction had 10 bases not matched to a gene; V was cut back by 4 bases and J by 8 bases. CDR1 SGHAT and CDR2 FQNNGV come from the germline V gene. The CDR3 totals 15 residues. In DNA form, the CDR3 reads TGTGCCAGCAGCTCTACCAGGGGGTTGGGGGAAAAACTGTTTTTT. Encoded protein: CASSSTRGLGEKLFF.

This CDR3 reads CASSFGTRPVYEQYF. The CDR3 DNA reads TGTGCCAGCAGCTTCGGGACTAGGCCTGTGTACGAGCAGTACTTC. The chain links TRBV5-4 to TRBJ2-7; TRBD2 aligns across 8 bases. Germline V gene lookup returns CDR1 SGHNT and CDR2 YYREEE (reference sequence). Losses at the gene ends were 2 bases for V and 4 bases for J; bases not matched to a gene: 8. CDR3 length: 15 amino acids.

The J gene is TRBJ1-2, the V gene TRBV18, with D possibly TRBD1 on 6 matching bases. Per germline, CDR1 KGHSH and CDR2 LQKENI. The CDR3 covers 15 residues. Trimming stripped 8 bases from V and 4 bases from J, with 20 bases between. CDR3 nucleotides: TGTGCCAGCACAAAAGAAGGGGGGCAACTCTATGGCTACACCTTC. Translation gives CASTKEGGQLYGYTF.

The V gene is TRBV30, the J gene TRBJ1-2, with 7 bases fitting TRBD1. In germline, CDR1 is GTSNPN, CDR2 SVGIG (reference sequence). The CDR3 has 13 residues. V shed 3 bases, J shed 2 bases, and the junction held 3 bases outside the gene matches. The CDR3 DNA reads TGTGCCTGGAGGCCACAGGGGAACTATGGCTACACCTTC. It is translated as CAWRPQGNYGYTF.

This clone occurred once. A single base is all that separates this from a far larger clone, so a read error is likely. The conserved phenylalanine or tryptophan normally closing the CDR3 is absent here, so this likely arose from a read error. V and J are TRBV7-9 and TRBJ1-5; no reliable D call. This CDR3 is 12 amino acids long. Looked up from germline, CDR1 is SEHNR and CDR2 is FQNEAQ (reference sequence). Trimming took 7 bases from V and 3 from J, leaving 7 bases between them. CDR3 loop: CASNIDNQPQHS. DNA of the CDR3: TGTGCCAGCAACATCGACAATCAGCCCCAGCATTCT.

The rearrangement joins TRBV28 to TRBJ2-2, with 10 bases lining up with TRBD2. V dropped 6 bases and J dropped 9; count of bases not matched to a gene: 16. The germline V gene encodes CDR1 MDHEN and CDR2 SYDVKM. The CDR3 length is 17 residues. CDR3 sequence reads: CASSLRTSGTVGRELFF. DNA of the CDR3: TGTGCCAGCAGCCTCAGGACTAGCGGTACCGTCGGGCGGGAGCTGTTTTTT.

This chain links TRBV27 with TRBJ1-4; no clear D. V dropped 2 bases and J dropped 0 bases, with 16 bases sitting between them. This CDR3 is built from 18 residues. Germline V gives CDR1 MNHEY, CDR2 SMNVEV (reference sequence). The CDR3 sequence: CASSLPYRSRATNEKLFF. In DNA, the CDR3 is TGTGCCAGCAGTTTACCCTACCGAAGCCGAGCAACTAATGAAAAACTGTTTTTT.

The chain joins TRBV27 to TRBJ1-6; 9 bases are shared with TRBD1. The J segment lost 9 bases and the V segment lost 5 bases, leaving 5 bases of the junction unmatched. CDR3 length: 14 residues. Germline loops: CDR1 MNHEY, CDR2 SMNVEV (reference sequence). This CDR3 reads CASSPDRGGSPLHF. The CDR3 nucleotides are TGTGCCAGCAGTCCGGACAGGGGCGGTTCACCCCTCCACTTT.

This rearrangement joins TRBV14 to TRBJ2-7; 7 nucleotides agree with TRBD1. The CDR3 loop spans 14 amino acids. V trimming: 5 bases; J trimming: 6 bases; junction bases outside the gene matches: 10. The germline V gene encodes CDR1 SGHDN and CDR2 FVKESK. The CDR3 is CASSLRTGGAEQYF. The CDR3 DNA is TGTGCCAGCAGCTTAAGGACAGGAGGTGCCGAGCAGTACTTC. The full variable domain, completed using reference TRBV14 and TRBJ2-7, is EAGVTQFPSHSVIEKGQTVTLRCDPISGHDNLYWYRRVMGKEIKFLLHFVKESKQDESGMPNNRFLAERTGGTYSTLKVQPAELEDSGVYFCASSLRTGGAEQYFGPGTRLTVT.

The CDR3 region has the DNA TGTGCCAGCAGCACCCTCCCAGGGAGCGTTGGTCAGCCCCAGCATTTT. It is translated as CASSTLPGSVGQPQHF. The chain has TRBV21-1 and TRBJ1-5. TRBV21-1 is annotated as a pseudogene. The CDR3 contains 16 residues.

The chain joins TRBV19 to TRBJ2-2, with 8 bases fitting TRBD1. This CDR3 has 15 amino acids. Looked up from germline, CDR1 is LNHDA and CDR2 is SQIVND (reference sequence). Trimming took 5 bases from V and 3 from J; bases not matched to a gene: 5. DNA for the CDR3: TGTGCCAGTAGTGCAAACAGGGGGTACACCGGGGAGCTGTTTTTT. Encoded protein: CASSANRGYTGELFF. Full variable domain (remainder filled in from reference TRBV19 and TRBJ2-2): DGGITQSPKYLFRKEGQNVTLSCEQNLNHDAMYWYRQDPGQGLRLIYYSQIVNDFQKGDIAEGYSVSREKKESFPLTVTSAQKNPTAFYLCASSANRGYTGELFFGEGSRLTVL.

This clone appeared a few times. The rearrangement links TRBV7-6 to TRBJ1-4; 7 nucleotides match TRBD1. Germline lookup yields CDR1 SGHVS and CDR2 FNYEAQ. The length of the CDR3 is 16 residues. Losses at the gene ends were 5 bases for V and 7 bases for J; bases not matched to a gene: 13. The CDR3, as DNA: TGTGCCAGCAGCCCGGGCGGGACAGCTGGGGGTGAAAAACTGTTTTTT. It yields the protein CASSPGGTAGGEKLFF.

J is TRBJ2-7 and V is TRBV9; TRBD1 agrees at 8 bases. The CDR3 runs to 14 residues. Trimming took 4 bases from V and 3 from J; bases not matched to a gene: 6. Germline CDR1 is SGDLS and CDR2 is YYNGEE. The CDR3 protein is CASSTDRGNYEQYF. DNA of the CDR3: TGTGCCAGCAGCACCGACAGGGGCAACTACGAGCAGTACTTC.

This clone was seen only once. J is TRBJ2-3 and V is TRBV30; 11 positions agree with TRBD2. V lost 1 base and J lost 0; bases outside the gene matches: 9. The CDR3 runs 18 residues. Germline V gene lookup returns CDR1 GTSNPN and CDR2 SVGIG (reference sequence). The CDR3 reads CAWSAAHGTSGSTDTQYF. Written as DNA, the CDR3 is TGTGCCTGGAGTGCCGCACACGGGACTAGCGGTAGCACAGATACGCAGTATTTT.

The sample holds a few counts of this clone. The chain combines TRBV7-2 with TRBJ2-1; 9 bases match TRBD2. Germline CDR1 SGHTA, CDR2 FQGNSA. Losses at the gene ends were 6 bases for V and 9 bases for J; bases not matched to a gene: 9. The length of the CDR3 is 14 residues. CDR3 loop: CASSRLAAQGEQFF. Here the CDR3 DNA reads TGTGCCAGCAGTCGACTAGCGGCGCAGGGTGAGCAGTTCTTC. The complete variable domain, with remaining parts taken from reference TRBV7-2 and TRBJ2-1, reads GAGVSQSPSNKVTEKGKDVELRCDPISGHTALYWYRQSLGQGLEFLIYFQGNSAPDKSGLPSDRFSAERTGGSVSTLTIQRTQQEDSAVYLCASSRLAAQGEQFFGPGTRLTVL.

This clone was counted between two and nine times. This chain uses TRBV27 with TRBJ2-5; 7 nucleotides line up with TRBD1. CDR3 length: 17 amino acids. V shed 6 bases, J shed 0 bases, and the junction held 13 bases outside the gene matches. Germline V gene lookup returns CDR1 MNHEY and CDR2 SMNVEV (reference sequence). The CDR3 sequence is CASRGPRQGTYQETQYF. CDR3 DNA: TGTGCCAGCAGGGGTCCCCGACAGGGAACGTACCAAGAGACCCAGTACTTC.

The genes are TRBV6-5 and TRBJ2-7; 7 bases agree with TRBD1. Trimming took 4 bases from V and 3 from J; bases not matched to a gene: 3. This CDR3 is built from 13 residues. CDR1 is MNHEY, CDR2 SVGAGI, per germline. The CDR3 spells CASSSYRGYEQYF. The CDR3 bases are TGTGCCAGCAGTTCATACAGGGGCTACGAGCAGTACTTC.

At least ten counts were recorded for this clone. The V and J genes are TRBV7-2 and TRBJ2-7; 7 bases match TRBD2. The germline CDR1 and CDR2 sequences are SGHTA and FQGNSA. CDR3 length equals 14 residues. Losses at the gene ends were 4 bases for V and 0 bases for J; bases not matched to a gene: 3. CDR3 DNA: TGTGCCAGCAGCTCAGGCGGGGGCTCCTACGAGCAGTACTTC. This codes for CASSSGGGSYEQYF.

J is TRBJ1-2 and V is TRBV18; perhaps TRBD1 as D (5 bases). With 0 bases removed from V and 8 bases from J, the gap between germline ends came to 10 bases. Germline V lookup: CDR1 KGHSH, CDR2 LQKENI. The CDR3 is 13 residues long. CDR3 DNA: TGTGCCAGCTCACCACCGCAGGGCCGGGGCTACACCTTC. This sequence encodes CASSPPQGRGYTF.

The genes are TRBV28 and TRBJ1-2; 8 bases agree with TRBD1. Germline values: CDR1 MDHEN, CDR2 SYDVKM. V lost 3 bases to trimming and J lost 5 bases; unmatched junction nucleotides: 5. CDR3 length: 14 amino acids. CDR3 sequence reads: CASSFSGGGYGYTF. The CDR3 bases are TGTGCCAGCAGTTTTTCAGGGGGCGGGTATGGCTACACCTTC.

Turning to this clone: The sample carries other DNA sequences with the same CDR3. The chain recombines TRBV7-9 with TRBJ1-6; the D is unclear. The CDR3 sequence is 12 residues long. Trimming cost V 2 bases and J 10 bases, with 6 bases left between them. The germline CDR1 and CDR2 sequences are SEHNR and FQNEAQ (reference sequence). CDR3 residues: CASSLSGSPLHF. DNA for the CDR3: TGTGCCAGCAGCTTATCTGGATCACCCCTCCACTTT.

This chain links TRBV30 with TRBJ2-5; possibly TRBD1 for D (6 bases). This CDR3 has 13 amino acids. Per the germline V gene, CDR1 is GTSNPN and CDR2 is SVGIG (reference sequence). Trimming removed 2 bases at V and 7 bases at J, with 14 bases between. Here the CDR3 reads CAWSYRETGTQYF. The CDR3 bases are TGTGCCTGGAGTTACAGGGAAACGGGGACCCAGTACTTC.

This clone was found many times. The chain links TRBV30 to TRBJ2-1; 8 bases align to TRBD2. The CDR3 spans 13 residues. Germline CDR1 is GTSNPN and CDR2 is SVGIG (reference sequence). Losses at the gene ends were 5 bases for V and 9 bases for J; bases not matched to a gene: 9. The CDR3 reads CAWEKRESGEQFF. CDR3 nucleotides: TGTGCCTGGGAGAAGCGGGAGAGCGGTGAGCAGTTCTTC.

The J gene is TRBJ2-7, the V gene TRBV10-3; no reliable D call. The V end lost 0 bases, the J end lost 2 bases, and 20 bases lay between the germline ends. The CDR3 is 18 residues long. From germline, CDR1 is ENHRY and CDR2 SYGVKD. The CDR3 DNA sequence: TGTGCCATCAGTGAGTCTTGGGGTGGGAATCAGGCCGCCTACGAGCAGTACTTC. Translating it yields CAISESWGGNQAAYEQYF.